The 26 T cell receptor beta chains given below trace back to one sample, sequenced in a study of a mutant IDH1 vaccine in newly diagnosed glioma. For these receptors, no antigen is known. Time point defined: week 23, last vaccination. Topical imiquimod was applied with each vaccine dose, which held 300 ug of mutant IDH1 20-mer peptide. TCRdb's table, derived via immunoSEQ multiplex PCR, lists solely in-frame clones and lacks some. The data contain 20,000 to 25,000 clones, around 80% of them singletons. The input for sequencing was PBMCs, taken from a glioma patient whose treatment included an IDH1 peptide vaccine. The source of these receptors is a man between 25 and 39 years old with glioma.

This clone was detected only a few times. The CDR3 coding sequence is TGTGCCAGCAGCCCCCAATATCTAAAGGGCCCCAACACTGAAGCTTTCTTT. It specifies CASSPQYLKGPNTEAFF. The chain employs TRBV9 and TRBJ1-1; no definite D call. The length of the CDR3 is 17 residues. From germline, CDR1 is SGDLS and CDR2 YYNGEE. Trimming left V 4 bases short and J 2 bases short, with 21 bases between.

The V call is TRBV6-5, the J call TRBJ1-1; 8 bases fit TRBD1. The germline CDR1 and CDR2 sequences are MNHEY and SVGAGI. Trimming removed 6 bases from V and 0 bases from J; junction bases left unmatched: 6. This CDR3 has 15 residues. CDR3 sequence: CASRTRGPLNTEAFF. The CDR3 bases are TGTGCCAGCAGGACCAGGGGGCCCTTGAACACTGAAGCTTTCTTT.

This chain uses TRBV6-1 with TRBJ1-2; D is unclear. The germline CDR1 and CDR2 sequences are MNHNS and SASEGT. CDR3 length: 14 amino acids. The V end lost 5 bases, the J end lost 3 bases, and 13 bases lay between the germline ends. CDR3 nucleotides: TGTGCCAGCAGTTCCAAGGGCGCGGACTATGGCTACACCTTC. Protein sequence: CASSSKGADYGYTF.

The rearrangement joins TRBV27 to TRBJ1-2; tentative D call: TRBD1 (6 bases). Germline values: CDR1 MNHEY, CDR2 SMNVEV (reference sequence). With 8 bases removed from V and 6 bases from J, the gap between germline ends came to 16 bases. This CDR3 spans 13 amino acids. The DNA for the CDR3 is TGTGCCAGCCAGGGGACTCGTCTCGATGGCTACACCTTC. It specifies CASQGTRLDGYTF.

V gene TRBV15 combines with J gene TRBJ1-1; D is uncertain. V lost 2 bases and J 2 bases, leaving 12 bases between the germline ends. CDR3 length: 15 amino acids. Germline assignment: CDR1 LNHNV and CDR2 YYDKDF (reference sequence). The CDR3 sequence is CATSRTVSRNTEAFF. As DNA, the CDR3 is TGTGCCACCAGCAGAACCGTCTCTAGAAACACTGAAGCTTTCTTT.

The chain recombines TRBV19 with TRBJ2-7; 7 positions agree with TRBD1. The CDR3 extends over 14 amino acids. J gave up 2 bases and V 5 bases, and 6 bases lay outside the gene matches. CDR1 and CDR2 (germline): LNHDA, SQIVND (reference sequence). CDR3: CASSQTGSTYEQYF. CDR3 DNA: TGTGCCAGTAGTCAGACAGGGTCCACCTACGAGCAGTACTTC.

The V gene is TRBV7-9, the J gene TRBJ2-1; D gene unclear. Trimming removed 3 bases from V and 8 bases from J, with 11 bases in between. Germline V CDR1 and CDR2: SEHNR, FQNEAQ (reference sequence). CDR3 length equals 13 residues. In DNA form, the CDR3 reads TGTGCCAGCAGCTTCAGAACAGCAGATGAGCAGTTCTTC. This codes for CASSFRTADEQFF.

This clone showed up just once. V and J are TRBV5-1 and TRBJ2-2; D perhaps matches TRBD2 (6 bases). This CDR3 has 13 amino acids. V dropped 3 bases and J dropped 7 bases, with 10 bases sitting between them. The V gene's germline CDR1 is SGHRS and CDR2 YFSETQ. Here the CDR3 reads CASSSEGDGELFF. CDR3 nucleotides: TGCGCCAGCAGCTCGGAGGGTGACGGGGAGCTGTTTTTT.

This chain joins TRBV19 and TRBJ2-2, with a tentative D call TRBD1 (6 bases). Germline lookup yields CDR1 LNHDA and CDR2 SQIVND (reference sequence). The CDR3 has 16 amino acids. V gave up 3 bases and J gave up 5 bases, with 16 bases separating them. Here the CDR3 reads CASSMIGTKRTGELFF. CDR3 nucleotides: TGTGCCAGTAGTATGATCGGGACAAAGAGAACCGGGGAGCTGTTTTTT.

This clone was detected once. The rearrangement links TRBV21-1 to TRBJ2-1; whether TRBD2, the table's D call, matches the DNA was not checked. TRBV21-1 is given as a pseudogene. This CDR3 region has 22 residues. The CDR3 region is CASSKEEGLRITWEGTYNEQFF. The CDR3 nucleotides are TGTGCCAGCAGCAAAGAGGAGGGGCTACGGATCACATGGGAGGGAACCTACAATGAGCAGTTCTTC.

This clone showed up just once. The chain couples TRBV12-5 to TRBJ1-2; 7 bases match TRBD1. The V and J ends lost 4 bases and 0 bases, in that order; junction bases with no gene match: 5. Germline-derived CDR1 and CDR2 are LGHNT and FRNRAP. The CDR3 sequence is 15 residues long. CDR3 residues: CASGWGTVANYGYTF. The CDR3 DNA is TGTGCTAGTGGTTGGGGGACAGTCGCTAACTATGGCTACACCTTC. The whole variable domain, filled in from reference TRBV12-5 and TRBJ1-2, reads DARVTQTPRHKVTEMGQEVTMRCQPILGHNTVFWYRQTMMQGLELLAYFRNRAPLDDSGMPKDRFSAEMPDATLATLKIQPSEPRDSAVYFCASGWGTVANYGYTFGSGTRLTVV.

The rearrangement uses TRBV5-6 and TRBJ1-3; no firm D call. CDR3 length: 13 residues. CDR1 and CDR2 (germline): SGHDT, YYEEEE. Trimming pared 3 bases from V and 0 bases from J, leaving 4 bases between. CDR3: CASSWGSGNTIYF. CDR3 in DNA: TGTGCCAGCAGCTGGGGCTCTGGAAACACCATATATTTT.

This clone is categorized as large. This chain uses TRBV6-5 with TRBJ1-1; D is ambiguous. The CDR3 covers 11 residues. V lost 2 bases to trimming and J lost 8 bases, with 6 bases between them. The germline V gene has CDR1 MNHEY and CDR2 SVGAGI. DNA for the CDR3: TGTGCCAGCAGTTACGCGGAAGAAGCTTTCTTT. Translated: CASSYAEEAFF.

The CDR3 spells CASSLVSEPNEQFF. The DNA for the CDR3 is TGTGCCAGCAGCTTAGTGTCGGAGCCCAATGAGCAGTTCTTC. This rearrangement joins TRBV11-3 to TRBJ2-1; D ambiguous. The CDR3 loop spans 14 amino acids. CDR1 SGHNT and CDR2 YENEEA come from the germline V gene. Trimming took off 1 base at V and 6 bases at J, with 10 bases between the two ends.

The chain is built from TRBV21-1 and TRBJ1-1; TRBD1, the table's D call, was not compared with the DNA. TRBV21-1 is flagged as a pseudogene. The CDR3 spans 12 residues. This CDR3 reads CASSLGETEAFF. CDR3 nucleotide sequence: TGTGCCAGCAGCCTAGGGGAAACTGAAGCTTTCTTT.

The chain recombines TRBV6-1 with TRBJ1-2, with D uncertain. The CDR3 sequence is 14 residues long. Germline values: CDR1 MNHNS, CDR2 SASEGT. The V end lost 4 bases, the J end lost 0 bases, and 9 bases lay between the germline ends. The DNA for the CDR3 is TGTGCCAGCAGTGCGGGAGTCTCTAACTATGGCTACACCTTC. Protein sequence: CASSAGVSNYGYTF.

This chain joins TRBV21-1 and TRBJ2-1; the table gives TRBD1 as D, unverified against the DNA. TRBV21-1 represents a pseudogene. The CDR3 spans 16 residues. The CDR3 DNA follows: TGTGCCAGCAGCAAAGGGGGACAGGGGGCAAGGAATGAGCAGTTCTTC. Translated, it gives CASSKGGQGARNEQFF.

The genes are TRBV11-2 and TRBJ1-2; D gene ambiguous. The CDR3 consists of 14 residues. Germline V gives CDR1 SGHAT, CDR2 FQNNGV. V lost 7 bases and J 2 bases, leaving 14 bases between the germline ends. Here the CDR3 reads CASTAHNLNYGYTF. The CDR3 DNA follows: TGTGCCAGCACAGCGCATAACCTGAACTATGGCTACACCTTC. Using reference TRBV11-2 and TRBJ1-2 for the parts outside the CDR3, the full variable domain is EAGVAQSPRYKIIEKRQSVAFWCNPISGHATLYWYQQILGQGPKLLIQFQNNGVVDDSQLPKDRFSAERLKGVDSTLKIQPAKLEDSAVYLCASTAHNLNYGYTFGSGTRLTVV.

This chain uses TRBV19 with TRBJ2-6; D not certain. Germline-derived CDR1 and CDR2 are LNHDA and SQIVND (reference sequence). CDR3 length equals 14 residues. Trimming took off 4 bases at V and 0 bases at J, with 4 bases between the two ends. As DNA, the CDR3 is TGTGCCAGTAGTACTTACTCTGGGGCCAACGTCCTGACTTTC. Translating it yields CASSTYSGANVLTF.

This chain uses TRBV10-3 with TRBJ2-1, with D unclear. Trimming took off 0 bases at V and 4 bases at J, with 4 bases between the two ends. The CDR3 extends over 13 amino acids. Germline V gene data show CDR1 as ENHRY and CDR2 as SYGVKD. CDR3 DNA: TGTGCCATCAGTGAGTCGGGGTACAATGAGCAGTTCTTC. It is translated as CAISESGYNEQFF.

This clone was observed a few times. The rearrangement uses TRBV11-2 and TRBJ1-1, with 7 bases aligning to TRBD1. The junction had 9 bases not matched to a gene; V was cut back by 7 bases and J by 1 base. Germline assignment: CDR1 SGHAT and CDR2 FQNNGV. The CDR3 is 15 amino acids. The CDR3 loop is CASTEDRATNTEAFF. The CDR3 bases are TGTGCCAGCACCGAAGACAGGGCGACGAACACTGAAGCTTTCTTT.

The chain joins TRBV29-1 to TRBJ1-1; D perhaps matches TRBD1 (5 bases). The CDR3 covers 12 residues. Trimming shortened V by 3 bases and J by 5 bases, and 10 bases separated the two germline ends. In germline, CDR1 is SQVTM, CDR2 ANQGSEA. CDR3 protein: CSVETGGTEAFF. In DNA, the CDR3 is TGCAGCGTTGAGACGGGGGGGACTGAAGCTTTCTTT.

J is TRBJ2-3 and V is TRBV6-5; 11 bases line up with TRBD2. The CDR3 has 14 residues. V trimming: 2 bases; J trimming: 10 bases; junction bases outside the gene matches: 5. Germline loops: CDR1 MNHEY, CDR2 SVGAGI. The CDR3 DNA reads TGTGCCAGCAGTTACGGACTAGCGGGTGATGCGCAGTATTTT. Its translation: CASSYGLAGDAQYF.

J is TRBJ1-5 and V is TRBV6-1; D call uncertain. With 0 bases removed from V and 5 bases from J, the gap between germline ends came to 14 bases. CDR1 MNHNS and CDR2 SASEGT come from the germline V gene. This CDR3 spans 16 amino acids. The CDR3 sequence is CASSEAAAAGYQPQHF. The CDR3 region has the DNA TGTGCCAGCAGTGAAGCGGCGGCAGCCGGTTATCAGCCCCAGCATTTT.

V and J are TRBV10-1 and TRBJ2-7; D may be TRBD1 (6 bases). Trimming removed 4 bases at V and 8 bases at J, with 9 bases between. Germline V gene sequence: CDR1 WNHNN, CDR2 SYGVQD (reference sequence). This CDR3 has 11 amino acids. The CDR3 bases are TGCGCCAGCAGTGTGGACAGTAAGCAGTACTTC. Translation: CASSVDSKQYF.

This rearrangement joins TRBV2 to TRBJ2-7, with D possibly TRBD2 on 8 matching bases. The CDR3 has 16 amino acids. V was shortened by 5 bases and J by 5 bases, with 22 bases between the two germline ends. The germline gives CDR1 SNHLY, CDR2 FYNNEI. CDR3 DNA sequence: TGTGCCAGCAGTCTCGGGGGGGCAGGGGGGTACCACGAGCAGTACTTC. The encoded protein is CASSLGGAGGYHEQYF.